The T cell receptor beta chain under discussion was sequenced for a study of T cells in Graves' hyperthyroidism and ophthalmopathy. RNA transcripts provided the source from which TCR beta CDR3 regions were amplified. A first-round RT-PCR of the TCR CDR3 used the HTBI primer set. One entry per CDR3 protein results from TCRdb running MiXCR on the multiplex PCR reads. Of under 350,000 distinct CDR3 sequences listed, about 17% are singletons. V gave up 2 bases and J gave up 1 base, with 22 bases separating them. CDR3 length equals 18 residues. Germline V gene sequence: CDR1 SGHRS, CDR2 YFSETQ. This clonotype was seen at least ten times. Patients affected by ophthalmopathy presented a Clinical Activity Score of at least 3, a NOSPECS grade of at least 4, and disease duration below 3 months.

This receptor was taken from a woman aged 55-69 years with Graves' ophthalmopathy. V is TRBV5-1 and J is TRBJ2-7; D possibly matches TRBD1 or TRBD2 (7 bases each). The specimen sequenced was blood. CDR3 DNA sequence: TGCGCCAGCAGCTTAAGGGGGCGTGGTACTAGCGTGTCCTACGAGCAGTACTTC. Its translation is CASSLRGRGTSVSYEQYF.